Presented here are 17 T cell receptor beta chains from one specimen sequenced in a study of control samples from healthy donors and cancer patients. TCRdb keeps only in-frame clones here, not all; method: immunoSEQ multiplex PCR. The data hold 95,000 to 130,000 clones, with 85% to 95% observed a single time. The sequencing input was blood. These receptors all come from a man aged 25-45 years in good health.

The V call is TRBV18, the J call TRBJ1-1, with TRBD1 matching 8 bases. Trimming at V came to 8 bases and at J to 5 bases, leaving 7 bases not matched to a gene. CDR1 and CDR2 (germline): KGHSH, LQKENI. The CDR3 contains 13 residues. CDR3 bases: TGTGCCAGCGCGTCAGGGGGCGGGACTGAAGCTTTCTTT. Translated, it gives CASASGGGTEAFF.

This clone was counted once. The V gene is TRBV27, the J gene TRBJ1-2; 7 nucleotides align to TRBD1. J lost 4 bases, V lost 4 bases, and 9 bases had no gene match. Germline-derived CDR1 and CDR2 are MNHEY and SMNVEV (reference sequence). The CDR3 is 15 amino acids. The CDR3 loop reads CASSSLGEGAYGYTF. Written as DNA, the CDR3 is TGTGCCAGCAGTTCATTAGGGGAGGGGGCCTATGGCTACACCTTC.

V is TRBV7-2 and J is TRBJ2-5; 10 bases align to TRBD2. V gave up 7 bases and J gave up 4 bases; unmatched junction bases: 15. Germline V gene data show CDR1 as SGHTA and CDR2 as FQGNSA. The CDR3 has 17 amino acids. CDR3 sequence: CASMFRASGGATETQYF. DNA of the CDR3: TGTGCCAGCATGTTCAGGGCTAGCGGGGGCGCCACAGAGACCCAGTACTTC.

This clone was recorded a few times. This chain connects TRBV4-2 to TRBJ1-4; D possibly corresponds to TRBD1 (6 bases). Germline CDR1 LGHNA, CDR2 YNFKEQ. CDR3 size: 15 residues. V dropped 1 base and J dropped 8 bases, with 14 bases sitting between them. The CDR3 bases are TGTGCCAGCAGCCAAGTAGGCGGGGGCAGGGAAAAACTGTTTTTT. It translates to CASSQVGGGREKLFF.

The chain carries TRBV29-1 and TRBJ1-2; TRBD1 aligns across 7 bases. CDR3 length: 13 amino acids. The J segment lost 3 bases and the V segment lost 6 bases, leaving 7 bases of the junction unmatched. Germline values: CDR1 SQVTM, CDR2 ANQGSEA. CDR3 region: CSVARDSYYGYTF. CDR3 coding DNA: TGCAGCGTCGCCCGGGACAGCTACTATGGCTACACCTTC.

The rearrangement uses TRBV19 and TRBJ2-1; tentative D call: TRBD2 (5 bases). Per the germline V gene, CDR1 is LNHDA and CDR2 is SQIVND (reference sequence). The CDR3 is 14 amino acids. Trimming took 5 bases from V and 8 from J, leaving 16 bases between them. The CDR3 bases are TGTGCCAGTAGTGTATCGGGGAGTCGGCATGAGCAGTTCTTC. Translating it yields CASSVSGSRHEQFF.

This sequence joins TRBV11-2 and TRBJ2-7, with D possibly TRBD1 on 8 matching bases. V gave up 4 bases and J gave up 3 bases, with 16 bases separating them. The CDR3 contains 15 residues. The germline V gene has CDR1 SGHAT and CDR2 FQNNGV. CDR3 DNA: TGTGCCAGCAGCTCCAGGGGGCGGGGGATCTACGAGCAGTACTTC. Translation: CASSSRGRGIYEQYF.

This rearrangement joins TRBV5-4 to TRBJ1-6; D uncertain. This CDR3 spans 16 amino acids. The V and J ends lost 4 bases and 9 bases respectively, with 20 bases between them. From germline, CDR1 is SGHNT and CDR2 YYREEE (reference sequence). The CDR3 is CASSQPTEGIGSPLHF. CDR3 coding DNA: TGTGCCAGCAGCCAGCCCACCGAGGGCATCGGTTCACCCCTCCACTTT. The complete variable domain, with remaining parts taken from reference TRBV5-4 and TRBJ1-6, reads ETGVTQSPTHLIKTRGQQVTLRCSSQSGHNTVSWYQQALGQGPQFIFQYYREEENGRGNFPPRFSGLQFPNYSSELNVNALELDDSALYLCASSQPTEGIGSPLHFGNGTRLTVT.

V is TRBV11-2 and J is TRBJ2-5, with D possibly being TRBD2 (6 bases). Germline values: CDR1 SGHAT, CDR2 FQNNGV. This CDR3 has 14 residues. V was trimmed by 0 bases and J by 7 bases, leaving 12 bases between them. The CDR3 region is CASSLEGTPSTQYF. The DNA for the CDR3 is TGTGCCAGCAGCTTAGAGGGGACTCCCTCGACCCAGTACTTC.

Details on this clone: A junction end diverges from the germline sequence, so it may reflect a read error. This rearrangement joins TRBV29-1 to TRBJ1-2; perhaps TRBD1 as D (6 bases). CDR3 length: 11 residues. Germline loops: CDR1 SQVTM, CDR2 ANQGSEA. Written as DNA, the CDR3 is TGCAGCGTTCTCAAGGGGGGCGGTTTAGGCTTC. Translated: CSVLKGGGLGF.

The rearrangement joins TRBV19 to TRBJ2-5; TRBD1 aligns across 8 bases. Trimming cost V 2 bases and J 4 bases; bases outside gene matches: 3. This CDR3 is 14 amino acids long. Per the germline V gene, CDR1 is LNHDA and CDR2 is SQIVND (reference sequence). Here the CDR3 reads CASSIRGTGETQYF. As DNA, the CDR3 is TGTGCCAGTAGTATAAGGGGGACAGGAGAGACCCAGTACTTC.

The chain combines TRBV18 with TRBJ1-5; unclear D gene. The CDR3 spans 16 residues. Germline CDR1 KGHSH, CDR2 LQKENI. V lost 5 bases and J lost 1, with 15 bases in between. CDR3 sequence (DNA): TGTGCCAGCTCATCCCAGGCCCTTGGGAGCAATCAGCCCCAGCATTTT. Encoded protein: CASSSQALGSNQPQHF.

This CDR3 reads CASSRRSSGANVLTF. The CDR3, as DNA: TGTGCCAGCAGTCGACGGAGCTCTGGGGCCAACGTCCTGACTTTC. The V call is TRBV27, the J call TRBJ2-6, with unresolved D. This CDR3 contains 15 residues. V was trimmed by 5 bases and J by 0 bases, leaving 8 bases between them. Germline CDR1 and CDR2: MNHEY and SMNVEV (reference sequence).

This chain uses TRBV9 with TRBJ2-5; TRBD1 aligns across 11 bases. From germline, CDR1 is SGDLS and CDR2 YYNGEE. Trimming took 4 bases from V and 4 from J; bases not matched to a gene: 3. The CDR3 consists of 14 residues. The CDR3 spells CASSPGTGGETQYF. The CDR3 coding sequence is TGTGCCAGCAGCCCGGGGACAGGGGGAGAGACCCAGTACTTC. Variable domain in full (rest from reference TRBV9 and TRBJ2-5): DSGVTQTPKHLITATGQRVTLRCSPRSGDLSVYWYQQSLDQGLQFLIQYYNGEERAKGNILERFSAQQFPDLHSELNLSSLELGDSALYFCASSPGTGGETQYFGPGTRLLVL.

The chain employs TRBV5-1 and TRBJ2-1; D not resolved. CDR1 SGHRS and CDR2 YFSETQ come from the germline V gene. V dropped 0 bases and J dropped 8 bases, with 18 bases sitting between them. CDR3 length: 16 amino acids. The CDR3 protein is CASSLGGPHPVDEQFF. Written as DNA, the CDR3 is TGCGCCAGCAGCTTGGGCGGACCCCACCCTGTCGATGAGCAGTTCTTC.

This chain joins TRBV9 and TRBJ1-6; 10 bases are a match to TRBD1. Germline assignment: CDR1 SGDLS and CDR2 YYNGEE. V shed 3 bases and J 9 bases; nucleotides not matched to a gene: 6. This CDR3 contains 15 residues. Here the CDR3 DNA reads TGTGCCAGCAGCGAATCGAGGACAGGGGGTTCACCCCTCCACTTT. Encoded protein: CASSESRTGGSPLHF. The full variable domain, rest sourced from reference TRBV9 and TRBJ1-6, is DSGVTQTPKHLITATGQRVTLRCSPRSGDLSVYWYQQSLDQGLQFLIQYYNGEERAKGNILERFSAQQFPDLHSELNLSSLELGDSALYFCASSESRTGGSPLHFGNGTRLTVT.

The chain joins TRBV19 to TRBJ1-4; D unclear. This CDR3 spans 14 amino acids. With 3 bases removed from V and 4 bases from J, the gap between germline ends came to 9 bases. CDR1 is LNHDA, CDR2 SQIVND, per germline (reference sequence). The CDR3 DNA reads as TGTGCCAGTAGTATGCGACGGGTTAATGAAAAACTGTTTTTT. Translating it yields CASSMRRVNEKLFF.